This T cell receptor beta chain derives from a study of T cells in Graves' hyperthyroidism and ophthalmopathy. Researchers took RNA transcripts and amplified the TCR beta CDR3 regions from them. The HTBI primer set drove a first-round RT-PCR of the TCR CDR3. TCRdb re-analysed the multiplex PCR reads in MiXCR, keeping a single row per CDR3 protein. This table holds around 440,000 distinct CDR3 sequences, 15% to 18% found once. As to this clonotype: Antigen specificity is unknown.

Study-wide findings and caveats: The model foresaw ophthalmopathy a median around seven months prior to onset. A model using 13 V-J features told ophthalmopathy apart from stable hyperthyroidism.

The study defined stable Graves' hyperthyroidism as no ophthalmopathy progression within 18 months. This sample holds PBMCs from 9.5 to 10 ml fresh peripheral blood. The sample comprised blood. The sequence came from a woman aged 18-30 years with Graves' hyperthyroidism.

The CDR3 region has the DNA TGCGCCAGCAGCTTGGAGGCAGGGGACACCGGGGAGCTGTTTTTT. It codes for CASSLEAGDTGELFF. V gene TRBV5-1 combines with J gene TRBJ2-2; D possibly corresponds to TRBD1 (6 bases). CDR1 is SGHRS and CDR2 is YFSETQ in the germline V gene. The CDR3 is made up of 15 amino acids. V gave up 0 bases and J gave up 3 bases, with 9 bases separating them.